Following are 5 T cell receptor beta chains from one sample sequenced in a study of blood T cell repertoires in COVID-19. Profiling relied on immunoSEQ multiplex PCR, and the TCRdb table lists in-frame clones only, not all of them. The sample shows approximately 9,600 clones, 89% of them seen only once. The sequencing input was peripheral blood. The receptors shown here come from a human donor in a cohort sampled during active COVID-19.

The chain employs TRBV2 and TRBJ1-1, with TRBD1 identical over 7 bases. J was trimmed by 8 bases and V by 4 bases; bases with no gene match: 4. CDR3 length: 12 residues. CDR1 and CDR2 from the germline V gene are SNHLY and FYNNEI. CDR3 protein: CASSAQGREAFF. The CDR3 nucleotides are TGTGCCAGCAGTGCACAGGGGAGGGAAGCTTTCTTT.

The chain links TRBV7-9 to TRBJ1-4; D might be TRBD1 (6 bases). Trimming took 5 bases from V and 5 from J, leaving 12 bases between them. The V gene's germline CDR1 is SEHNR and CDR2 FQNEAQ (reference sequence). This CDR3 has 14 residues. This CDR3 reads CASSRGHVNEKLFF. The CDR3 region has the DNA TGTGCCAGCAGCCGGGGACATGTAAATGAAAAACTGTTTTTT.

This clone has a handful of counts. CDR3 sequence (DNA): TGTGCCAGCAGTTTAAGTGGCGGACTAGCGGGGGGGCGAGGCGGGGAGCTGTTTTTT. This gives the protein CASSLSGGLAGGRGGELFF. The chain uses TRBV27 and TRBJ2-2; 15 bases are shared with TRBD2. Germline V CDR1 and CDR2: MNHEY, SMNVEV (reference sequence). V lost 2 bases and J lost 7; bases outside the gene matches: 11. The CDR3 length is 19 residues.

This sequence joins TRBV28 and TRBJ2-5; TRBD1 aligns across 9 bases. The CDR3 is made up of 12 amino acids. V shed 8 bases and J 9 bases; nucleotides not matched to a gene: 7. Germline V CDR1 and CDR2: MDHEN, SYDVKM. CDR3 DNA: TGTGCCAGCTGGACAGGGGACGCGGCCCAGTACTTC. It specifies CASWTGDAAQYF.

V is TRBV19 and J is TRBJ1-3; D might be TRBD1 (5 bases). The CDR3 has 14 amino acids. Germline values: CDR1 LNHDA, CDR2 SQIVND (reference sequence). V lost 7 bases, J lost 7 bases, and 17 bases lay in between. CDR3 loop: CASKQVREVNTIYF. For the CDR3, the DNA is TGTGCCAGTAAACAGGTCCGGGAGGTGAACACCATATATTTT.